Presented here are 25 T cell receptor beta chains from one specimen sequenced in a study of blood T cell repertoires in COVID-19. Profiled with immunoSEQ multiplex PCR; TCRdb holds only in-frame clones, not every one. Of some 200,000 clones in the sample, 75% to 85% were seen once. Sequencing input: peripheral blood. The receptors come from an elderly woman with COVID-19, enrolled during active disease.

This clone was detected only once. The rearrangement joins TRBV10-3 to TRBJ2-3, with D possibly matching TRBD1 (6 bases). V was trimmed by 1 base and J by 6 bases, leaving 11 bases between them. This CDR3 is 14 amino acids long. The germline gives CDR1 ENHRY, CDR2 SYGVKD. CDR3 sequence: CAISEFGQPDTQYF. DNA of the CDR3: TGTGCCATCAGTGAGTTTGGACAGCCTGATACGCAGTATTTT.

The rearrangement joins TRBV6-4 to TRBJ1-1, with D possibly matching TRBD1 (5 bases). V lost 6 bases to trimming and J lost 5 bases, with 10 bases between them. The CDR3 spans 12 residues. Germline assignment: CDR1 MRHNA and CDR2 SNTAGT. CDR3 protein: CASRGGGTEAFF. The CDR3 DNA sequence: TGTGCCAGCAGAGGCGGGGGGACTGAAGCTTTCTTT.

This sequence joins TRBV2 and TRBJ2-7, with 10 bases identical to TRBD1. Germline trimming cut 0 bases from V and 4 bases from J; bases unmatched to any gene: 6. This CDR3 region has 16 residues. Germline CDR1 is SNHLY and CDR2 is FYNNEI. As DNA, the CDR3 is TGTGCCAGCAGTGAAGCACAGGGACAGGGGAGATACGAGCAGTACTTC. Translation: CASSEAQGQGRYEQYF.

The CDR3 bases are TGTGCCAGCTCACACCGGACTAGCGGGCAAGAGACCCAGTACTTC. It is translated as CASSHRTSGQETQYF. The V call is TRBV18, the J call TRBJ2-5; 11 bases are shared with TRBD2. The germline V gene has CDR1 KGHSH and CDR2 LQKENI. CDR3 length: 15 amino acids. V gave up 4 bases and J gave up 2 bases; unmatched junction bases: 3. The whole variable domain, filled in from reference TRBV18 and TRBJ2-5, reads NAGVMQNPRHLVRRRGQEARLRCSPMKGHSHVYWYRQLPEEGLKFMVYLQKENIIDESGMPKERFSAEFPKEGPSILRIQQVVRGDSAAYFCASSHRTSGQETQYFGPGTRLLVL.

This clone appeared a few times. The chain employs TRBV18 and TRBJ1-2, with D perhaps TRBD1 (5 bases). Between the trimmed V and J ends, which lost 10 bases and 4 bases, there was a span of 16 bases. CDR3 size: 13 residues. Germline V gives CDR1 KGHSH, CDR2 LQKENI. The CDR3 nucleotides read TGTGCCACCTGGGACTCGGGGGGCTATGGCTACACCTTC. Residues: CATWDSGGYGYTF.

This clone was seen once. V gene TRBV19 combines with J gene TRBJ1-2; TRBD1 aligns across 9 bases. This CDR3 spans 12 amino acids. Germline V gene lookup returns CDR1 LNHDA and CDR2 SQIVND (reference sequence). The trim removed 6 bases at V and 7 bases at J, leaving 3 bases unmatched. This chain's CDR3 is CASRGTGFGYTF. The CDR3 region has the DNA TGTGCCAGTAGGGGGACAGGGTTTGGCTACACCTTC.

The chain recombines TRBV7-3 with TRBJ2-1; 9 bases are shared with TRBD2. CDR1 and CDR2 from the germline V gene are SGHTA and FQGTGA. Trimming at V came to 3 bases and at J to 5 bases, leaving 5 bases not matched to a gene. There are 15 residues in the CDR3. Here the CDR3 reads CASSFSGGLNNEQFF. The CDR3 DNA reads TGTGCCAGCAGCTTTAGCGGGGGACTTAACAATGAGCAGTTCTTC. Variable domain in full (rest from reference TRBV7-3 and TRBJ2-1): GAGVSQTPSNKVTEKGKYVELRCDPISGHTALYWYRQSLGQGPEFLIYFQGTGAADDSGLPNDRFFAVRPEGSVSTLKIQRTERGDSAVYLCASSFSGGLNNEQFFGPGTRLTVL.

The chain employs TRBV6-5 and TRBJ2-3; weak D call: TRBD1 (6 bases). Trimming removed 6 bases at V and 2 bases at J, with 12 bases between. Germline V gene sequence: CDR1 MNHEY, CDR2 SVGAGI. The CDR3 is 14 residues long. In nucleotides, the CDR3 is TGTGCCAGCAGACACCGGGACATCACAGATACGCAGTATTTT. Its translation: CASRHRDITDTQYF.

The chain uses TRBV11-3 and TRBJ2-2; 7 bases line up with TRBD1. This CDR3 comprises 16 residues. V trimming: 5 bases; J trimming: 4 bases; junction bases outside the gene matches: 10. Per germline, CDR1 SGHNT and CDR2 YENEEA. CDR3 nucleotides: TGTGCCAGCAGCCCCAGTGAAGGGGGCGGCACCGGGGAGCTGTTTTTT. This gives the protein CASSPSEGGGTGELFF.

This clone was counted once. The V call is TRBV9, the J call TRBJ1-3, with a possible D match to TRBD1 (5 bases). The CDR3 spans 17 residues. Trimming left V 6 bases short and J 0 bases short, with 19 bases between. CDR1 and CDR2 from the germline V gene are SGDLS and YYNGEE. This CDR3 is CASTLGVEGISGNTIYF. CDR3 DNA sequence: TGTGCCAGCACGTTGGGGGTGGAGGGGATCTCTGGAAACACCATATATTTT.

This clone was seen a single time. This chain joins TRBV4-1 and TRBJ2-1; 14 bases are shared with TRBD2. Trimming cost V 4 bases and J 7 bases; bases outside gene matches: 3. The CDR3 contains 15 residues. CDR1 and CDR2 (germline): MGHRA, YSYEKL. CDR3 loop: CASSLTSGRVNEQFF. DNA of the CDR3: TGCGCCAGCAGCCTGACTAGCGGGAGGGTAAATGAGCAGTTCTTC.

The genes are TRBV5-8 and TRBJ2-5, with 9 bases that match TRBD2. CDR3 length equals 17 residues. CDR1 and CDR2 from the germline V gene are SGHTS and YDEGEE. Trimming removed 0 bases from V and 4 bases from J; junction bases left unmatched: 10. The CDR3: CASSLGVLAGARETQYF. CDR3 DNA: TGTGCCAGCAGCTTGGGGGTACTAGCGGGCGCTCGAGAGACCCAGTACTTC.

J is TRBJ2-1 and V is TRBV24-1; 8 positions agree with TRBD1. This CDR3 spans 18 amino acids. With V trimmed by 4 bases and J by 4 bases, 14 bases remained unmatched. From germline, CDR1 is KGHDR and CDR2 SFDVKD. The CDR3 spells CATSDPGQGGLAYNEQFF. For the CDR3, the DNA is TGTGCCACCAGTGACCCCGGACAGGGTGGGTTAGCGTACAATGAGCAGTTCTTC.

The chain combines TRBV2 with TRBJ2-1, with 14 bases aligning to TRBD2. V dropped 7 bases and J dropped 6; count of bases not matched to a gene: 5. Germline V gene lookup returns CDR1 SNHLY and CDR2 FYNNEI. The length of the CDR3 is 15 residues. CDR3 in DNA: TGTGCCAGCACCCTGGGACTAGCGGGAGTCAATGAGCAGTTCTTC. It yields the protein CASTLGLAGVNEQFF.

The genes are TRBV19 and TRBJ1-2; D may be TRBD1 (6 bases). V was shortened by 5 bases and J by 4 bases, with 14 bases between the two germline ends. CDR1 and CDR2 from the germline V gene are LNHDA and SQIVND (reference sequence). The CDR3 is 14 amino acids. The CDR3 sequence is CASSLRGHLYGYTF. The CDR3 nucleotides are TGTGCCAGTAGTCTCAGGGGCCACCTCTATGGCTACACCTTC.

This sequence joins TRBV6-2 or TRBV6-3 and TRBJ2-3; 11 bases are shared with TRBD2. CDR1 and CDR2 from the germline V gene are MNHEY and SVGEGT. This CDR3 region has 16 residues. V lost 2 bases to trimming and J lost 3 bases; unmatched junction nucleotides: 4. CDR3 sequence: CASSYGASGGTDTQYF. The DNA of the CDR3 is TGTGCCAGCAGTTACGGGGCTAGCGGGGGGACAGATACGCAGTATTTT.

V usage is TRBV2 and J usage is TRBJ2-7; D uncertain. Looked up from germline, CDR1 is SNHLY and CDR2 is FYNNEI. V dropped 5 bases and J dropped 2 bases, with 7 bases sitting between them. The CDR3 extends over 12 amino acids. CDR3 coding DNA: TGTGCCAGCAGTTTGGAGCCCTACGAGCAGTACTTC. This translates into CASSLEPYEQYF.

The J gene is TRBJ1-2, the V gene TRBV5-1; D is possibly TRBD1 (6 bases). V gave up 0 bases and J gave up 5 bases, with 11 bases separating them. This CDR3 spans 14 amino acids. Germline CDR1 SGHRS, CDR2 YFSETQ. The DNA of the CDR3 is TGCGCCAGCAGCTTGGGAGGGGGAAATTATGGCTACACCTTC. It codes for CASSLGGGNYGYTF. The whole variable domain, filled in from reference TRBV5-1 and TRBJ1-2, reads KAGVTQTPRYLIKTRGQQVTLSCSPISGHRSVSWYQQTPGQGLQFLFEYFSETQRNKGNFPGRFSGRQFSNSRSEMNVSTLELGDSALYLCASSLGGGNYGYTFGSGTRLTVV.

The chain joins TRBV27 to TRBJ1-2; D is unclear. V was pared by 6 bases and J by 0 bases, with 26 bases between. Per germline, CDR1 MNHEY and CDR2 SMNVEV (reference sequence). The CDR3 length is 19 residues. CDR3 coding DNA: TGTGCCAGCAGACCCGACGGAGCTACTCTTTACGGAGCTAACTATGGCTACACCTTC. Protein sequence: CASRPDGATLYGANYGYTF.

The rearrangement links TRBV9 to TRBJ2-1; D remains unclear. The CDR3 covers 13 residues. Looked up from germline, CDR1 is SGDLS and CDR2 is YYNGEE. Trimming shortened V by 0 bases and J by 6 bases, and 7 bases separated the two germline ends. The CDR3 DNA reads as TGTGCCAGCAGCGTAGCCCTAGTCAATGAGCAGTTCTTC. It is translated as CASSVALVNEQFF.

The V gene is TRBV27, the J gene TRBJ1-1, with a possible D match to TRBD1 (5 bases). Trimming shortened V by 6 bases and J by 4 bases, and 18 bases separated the two germline ends. The CDR3 runs 15 residues. The germline V gene encodes CDR1 MNHEY and CDR2 SMNVEV (reference sequence). The CDR3 loop is CASSPRGTGVTEAFF. CDR3 DNA: TGTGCCAGCAGCCCACGCGGGACGGGCGTCACTGAAGCTTTCTTT.

The chain combines TRBV4-3 with TRBJ2-5; D might be TRBD1 (7 bases). This CDR3 comprises 15 residues. Germline V gives CDR1 LGHNA, CDR2 YSLEER. The V and J ends lost 1 base and 5 bases respectively, with 14 bases between them. This chain's CDR3 is CASSQAWAGGETQYF. CDR3 nucleotides: TGCGCCAGCAGCCAAGCTTGGGCAGGGGGGGAGACCCAGTACTTC.

The rearrangement uses TRBV19 and TRBJ1-2, with 7 bases aligning to TRBD1. Per germline, CDR1 LNHDA and CDR2 SQIVND (reference sequence). This CDR3 comprises 13 residues. V was pared by 5 bases and J by 2 bases, with 2 bases of the junction left unmatched. The CDR3 protein is CASSSTGNYGYTF. The DNA of the CDR3 is TGTGCCAGTAGTTCGACAGGGAACTATGGCTACACCTTC.

The chain uses TRBV5-4 and TRBJ2-5; the D is unclear. Per the germline V gene, CDR1 is SGHNT and CDR2 is YYREEE (reference sequence). Trimming took 1 base from V and 5 from J, leaving 12 bases between them. The CDR3 spans 14 residues. Written as DNA, the CDR3 is TGTGCCAGCAGCTTGTATGTACACCCGGAGACCCAGTACTTC. Amino acid sequence: CASSLYVHPETQYF.

This chain connects TRBV4-3 to TRBJ2-1; a possible D gene is TRBD2 (6 bases). Trimming shortened V by 4 bases and J by 3 bases, and 16 bases separated the two germline ends. CDR3 length: 16 amino acids. Per germline, CDR1 LGHNA and CDR2 YSLEER. The CDR3, as DNA: TGCGCCAGCAGCCGACGACTAGACGAATACTACAATGAGCAGTTCTTC. Its translation is CASSRRLDEYYNEQFF.